This entry is about one T cell receptor beta chain. The data were obtained in a study of blood T cell repertoires in COVID-19. Overall study: T cells, B-cell-depleted T cells, or PBMCs provided the cDNA or gDNA that served as material.

As handled by the study authors: Amplification of reference gene primers provided the estimated nucleated cell counts. Here immunoSEQ multiplex PCR was the method, and the copy in TCRdb shows in-frame clones only, minus some. The D gene and trimming were derived from the DNA, and the V and J assignments and clone size from that table. The sample consists of about 220,000 clones, around 80% of them appearing once. V lost 11 bases and J 0 bases, leaving 14 bases between the germline ends. The germline V gene has CDR1 SNHLY and CDR2 FYNNEI. The CDR3 length is 15 residues. The receptor was isolated from an older woman who had recovered from COVID-19. Sequenced: peripheral blood. The chain couples TRBV2 to TRBJ1-6, with a possible D match to TRBD1 (5 bases). CDR3 sequence: CAGGGTSSYNSPLHF. The CDR3 nucleotides read TGTGCCGGGGGAGGAACAAGCTCCTATAATTCACCCCTCCACTTT.